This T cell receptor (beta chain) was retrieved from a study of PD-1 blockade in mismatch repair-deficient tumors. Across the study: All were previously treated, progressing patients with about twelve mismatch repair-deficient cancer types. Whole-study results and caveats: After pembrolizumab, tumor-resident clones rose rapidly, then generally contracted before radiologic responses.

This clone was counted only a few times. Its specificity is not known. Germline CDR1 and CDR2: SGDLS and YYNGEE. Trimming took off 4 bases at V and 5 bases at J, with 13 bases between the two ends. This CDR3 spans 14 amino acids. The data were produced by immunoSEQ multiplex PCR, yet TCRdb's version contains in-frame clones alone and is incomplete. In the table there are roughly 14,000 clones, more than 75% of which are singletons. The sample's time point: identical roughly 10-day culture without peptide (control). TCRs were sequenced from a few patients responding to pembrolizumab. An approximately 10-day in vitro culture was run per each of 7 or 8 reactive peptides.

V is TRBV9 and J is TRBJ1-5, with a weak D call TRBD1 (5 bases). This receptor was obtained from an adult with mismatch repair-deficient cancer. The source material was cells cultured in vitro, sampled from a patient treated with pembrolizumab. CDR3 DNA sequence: TGTGCCAGCAGCCCCCAGGGCGGAGATCAGCCCCAGCATTTT. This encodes CASSPQGGDQPQHF.